These 24 T cell receptor beta chains originate from one sample sequenced in a study of chemoradiotherapy in HPV16-positive cancers. Measured with immunoSEQ multiplex PCR; TCRdb has only the in-frame clones, and not every one. Among roughly 1,200 clones listed, 75% to 90% were seen once. The sample consisted of tumor tissue, taken from a patient who underwent chemoradiotherapy. These receptors were taken from a human donor with HPV-associated anogenital cancer.

The chain carries TRBV27 and TRBJ2-4; tentatively, D is TRBD1 or TRBD2 (5 bases each). The ends were cut back, 3 bases at V and 0 bases at J, with 6 bases in the middle. Looked up from germline, CDR1 is MNHEY and CDR2 is SMNVEV (reference sequence). The CDR3 has 14 residues. CDR3 residues: CASSFGGAKNIQYF. DNA for the CDR3: TGTGCCAGCAGTTTTGGGGGAGCCAAAAACATTCAGTACTTC.

There are a few counts of this clone. The rearrangement uses TRBV6-1 and TRBJ2-2, with 8 bases aligning to TRBD2. The CDR3 covers 16 residues. Trimming removed 4 bases from V and 6 bases from J; junction bases left unmatched: 10. Germline CDR1 reads MNHNS; CDR2 reads SASEGT. CDR3 bases: TGTGCCAGCAGTGCAACCTCAGCGGGAGAGGCCGGGGAGCTGTTTTTT. Its protein is CASSATSAGEAGELFF.

CDR3 sequence reads: CASSEYFLGSSEAFF. The CDR3 bases are TGTGCCAGCAGTGAATATTTTTTGGGTAGTTCTGAAGCTTTCTTT. The V and J genes are TRBV6-1 and TRBJ1-1; D gene uncertain. Germline assignment: CDR1 MNHNS and CDR2 SASEGT. Trimming cost V 2 bases and J 6 bases, with 16 bases left between them. The CDR3 extends over 15 amino acids.

The CDR3 coding sequence is TGTGCCAGCAGGATGACGCAGCGCACAGATACGCAGTATTTT. This sequence encodes CASRMTQRTDTQYF. The rearrangement links TRBV5-6 to TRBJ2-3, with D hard to call. V lost 5 bases and J 1 base, leaving 11 bases between the germline ends. The germline CDR1 and CDR2 sequences are SGHDT and YYEEEE. CDR3 length equals 14 residues.

The chain is built from TRBV5-1 and TRBJ1-2; 10 nucleotides agree with TRBD1. The trim removed 3 bases at V and 4 bases at J, leaving 3 bases unmatched. Germline V gives CDR1 SGHRS, CDR2 YFSETQ. The CDR3 spans 14 residues. CDR3 residues: CASSSGDRGYGYTF. DNA for the CDR3: TGCGCCAGCAGCTCGGGGGACAGGGGCTATGGCTACACCTTC.

This chain joins TRBV7-8 and TRBJ2-5; TRBD2 matches 14 bases. The germline gives CDR1 SGHVS, CDR2 FQNEAQ. V lost 3 bases and J lost 6; bases outside the gene matches: 9. The CDR3 covers 17 residues. CDR3 region: CASSLAGGTSGGKTQYF. DNA for the CDR3: TGTGCCAGCAGCTTGGCGGGCGGGACTAGCGGGGGAAAGACCCAGTACTTC.

The CDR3 spells CASSQVTSGGGQETQYF. CDR3 coding DNA: TGTGCCAGCAGCCAAGTAACTAGCGGGGGGGGACAAGAGACCCAGTACTTC. V and J are TRBV4-2 and TRBJ2-5, with 13 bases that match TRBD2. Trimming at V came to 1 base and at J to 2 bases, leaving 4 bases not matched to a gene. From germline, CDR1 is LGHNA and CDR2 YNFKEQ. CDR3 length: 17 amino acids.

The chain recombines TRBV25-1 with TRBJ1-2; D is uncertain. Per the germline V gene, CDR1 is MGHDK and CDR2 is SYGVNS. The V gene lost 0 bases and the J gene lost 2 bases, with 4 bases spanning the gap. The CDR3 covers 13 residues. The CDR3 bases are TGTGCCAGCAGTGAATATTTGAACTATGGCTACACCTTC. Its protein is CASSEYLNYGYTF.

The rearrangement links TRBV6-1 to TRBJ2-7, with TRBD1 matching 7 bases. Germline CDR1 and CDR2: MNHNS and SASEGT. Trimming removed 6 bases from V and 2 bases from J; junction bases left unmatched: 7. This CDR3 comprises 14 residues. CDR3 DNA: TGTGCCAGCAGCCTCGGGACAGATCCCTACGAGCAGTACTTC. Encoded protein: CASSLGTDPYEQYF.

The chain uses TRBV27 and TRBJ2-2, with a possible D match to TRBD1 (5 bases). The CDR3 has 12 amino acids. CDR1 is MNHEY and CDR2 is SMNVEV in the germline V gene (reference sequence). The germline V and J ends were trimmed by 10 bases and 5 bases, with 11 bases remaining between them. The CDR3 spells CATRVETGELFF. In DNA, the CDR3 is TGTGCCACCAGGGTTGAAACCGGGGAGCTGTTTTTT.

This sequence joins TRBV5-1 and TRBJ2-3; D remains unclear. Trimming cost V 4 bases and J 2 bases, with 11 bases left between them. The germline CDR1 and CDR2 sequences are SGHRS and YFSETQ. The CDR3 sequence is 14 residues long. The CDR3 spells CASSRDKFTDTQYF. In DNA, the CDR3 is TGCGCCAGCAGCCGAGACAAGTTCACAGATACGCAGTATTTT.

The CDR3 region is CAWSPGQGNAFF. In nucleotides, the CDR3 is TGTGCCTGGAGTCCAGGACAGGGGAACGCTTTCTTT. The V gene is TRBV30, the J gene TRBJ1-1, with 9 bases matching TRBD1. Unmatched junction bases numbered 6, after V lost 2 bases and J lost 11 bases. The CDR3 consists of 12 residues. Germline-derived CDR1 and CDR2 are GTSNPN and SVGIG (reference sequence).

V is TRBV7-9 and J is TRBJ2-3, with D perhaps TRBD2 (6 bases). The germline V gene encodes CDR1 SEHNR and CDR2 FQNEAQ (reference sequence). V gave up 3 bases and J gave up 4 bases, with 14 bases separating them. The CDR3 consists of 15 residues. As DNA, the CDR3 is TGTGCCAGCAGCTTTGGACTACCAAAGGCAGATACGCAGTATTTT. Protein product: CASSFGLPKADTQYF.

The chain couples TRBV5-1 to TRBJ2-2; 13 bases align to TRBD2. CDR3 size: 21 residues. Germline V CDR1 and CDR2: SGHRS, YFSETQ. V gave up 4 bases and J gave up 0 bases; unmatched junction bases: 15. The chain's CDR3 is CASSRAERRLAGGANTGELFF. The DNA for the CDR3 is TGCGCCAGCAGCAGAGCCGAGCGACGACTAGCGGGAGGAGCGAACACCGGGGAGCTGTTTTTT.

This chain uses TRBV27 with TRBJ1-6, with D unresolved. This CDR3 contains 13 residues. CDR1 and CDR2 from the germline V gene are MNHEY and SMNVEV (reference sequence). Trimming took 6 bases from V and 4 from J, leaving 7 bases between them. CDR3 residues: CASSAGYNSPLHF. CDR3 nucleotide sequence: TGTGCCAGCAGCGCGGGGTATAATTCACCCCTCCACTTT.

The chain has TRBV28 and TRBJ1-2; possible D gene TRBD1, 6 bases. Germline CDR1 is MDHEN and CDR2 is SYDVKM. The CDR3 is made up of 15 amino acids. Trimming removed 5 bases at V and 4 bases at J, with 17 bases between. This CDR3 is CASSGPWGASYGYTF. The CDR3 DNA follows: TGTGCCAGCAGTGGGCCGTGGGGGGCAAGCTATGGCTACACCTTC.

The count of this clone is one. This rearrangement joins TRBV30 to TRBJ1-3, with D possibly matching TRBD1 (6 bases). The CDR3 totals 15 residues. Germline lookup yields CDR1 GTSNPN and CDR2 SVGIG (reference sequence). V was cut by 5 bases and J by 0 bases, with 14 bases left in between. In DNA, the CDR3 is TGTGCCTGGGAACCACGACAGGTCTCTGGAAACACCATATATTTT. Translating it yields CAWEPRQVSGNTIYF.

V gene TRBV5-4 combines with J gene TRBJ2-7, with D perhaps matching TRBD1 (6 bases). The V and J ends lost 6 bases and 0 bases respectively, with 7 bases between them. The germline V gene encodes CDR1 SGHNT and CDR2 YYREEE (reference sequence). The length of the CDR3 is 12 residues. The CDR3, as DNA: TGTGCCAGCACGGACAGCTCCTACGAGCAGTACTTC. It is translated as CASTDSSYEQYF.

In its sample, this clone was seen once. This sequence joins TRBV27 and TRBJ2-2; D unclear. Between the trimmed V and J ends, which lost 10 bases and 4 bases, there was a span of 10 bases. The germline gives CDR1 MNHEY, CDR2 SMNVEV (reference sequence). The CDR3 spans 12 residues. CDR3 residues: CATRVSTGELFF. In DNA, the CDR3 is TGTGCCACCCGTGTTAGCACCGGGGAGCTGTTTTTT.

The gene calls are TRBV29-1 and TRBJ2-3; D call uncertain. The germline CDR1 and CDR2 sequences are SQVTM and ANQGSEA. V lost 4 bases to trimming and J lost 1 base, with 12 bases between them. This CDR3 is built from 14 residues. The CDR3 loop reads CSVVLGIGTDTQYF. The CDR3 DNA sequence: TGCAGCGTTGTCTTGGGGATTGGCACAGATACGCAGTATTTT.

V usage is TRBV6-6 and J usage is TRBJ1-4, with 7 positions matching TRBD1. The J segment lost 4 bases and the V segment lost 5 bases, leaving 7 bases of the junction unmatched. The germline V gene encodes CDR1 MNHNY and CDR2 SVGAGI (reference sequence). The CDR3 spans 15 residues. CDR3 in amino acids: CASSGRGRGNEKLFF. CDR3 DNA: TGTGCCAGCAGTGGGAGGGGGCGCGGTAATGAAAAACTGTTTTTT.

The J gene is TRBJ2-1, the V gene TRBV7-8, with TRBD2 matching over 9 bases. The CDR3 runs to 16 residues. The germline gives CDR1 SGHVS, CDR2 FQNEAQ. Trimming removed 0 bases from V and 5 bases from J; junction bases left unmatched: 5. In DNA, the CDR3 is TGTGCCAGCAGCTTAGCTGGCGGGGGGGCACACAATGAGCAGTTCTTC. Its protein product is CASSLAGGGAHNEQFF. The full variable domain, in which reference TRBV7-8 and TRBJ2-1 provide the parts outside the CDR3, is GAGVSQSPRYKVAKRGQDVALRCDPISGHVSLFWYQQALGQGPEFLTYFQNEAQLDKSGLPSDRFFAERPEGSVSTLKIQRTQQEDSAVYLCASSLAGGGAHNEQFFGPGTRLTVL.

This clone has a single count. The chain combines TRBV27 with TRBJ2-3, with 10 bases that match TRBD2. The V and J ends lost 4 bases and 5 bases, in that order; junction bases with no gene match: 15. Germline V gives CDR1 MNHEY, CDR2 SMNVEV (reference sequence). The CDR3 totals 18 residues. The CDR3: CASSSAGASGSVLDTQYF. Here the CDR3 DNA reads TGTGCCAGCAGTTCCGCCGGGGCTAGCGGGAGTGTTTTAGATACGCAGTATTTT.

The CDR3: CASSQDMTHSYEQYF. Written as DNA, the CDR3 is TGCGCCAGCAGCCAAGATATGACACACTCCTACGAGCAGTACTTC. The V and J genes are TRBV4-3 and TRBJ2-7; D is uncertain. The V end was cut by 0 bases, the J end by 0 bases, with 9 bases between. The CDR3 is made up of 15 amino acids. Germline V gene sequence: CDR1 LGHNA, CDR2 YSLEER.